This T cell receptor beta chain emerged from a study of blood T cell repertoires in COVID-19. Study in general: Both acute and convalescent COVID-19 samples were obtained from the United States, Italy and Spain.

Produced via immunoSEQ multiplex PCR; TCRdb's table is partial and in-frame only. The table includes about 62,000 clones, around nine tenths detected once. This receptor was identified in a human donor in a cohort sampled during active COVID-19. The sequencing sample was made of peripheral blood.

The CDR3 loop is CASSEKTSGGASDTQYF. CDR3 coding DNA: TGTGCCAGCAGTGAGAAGACTAGCGGGGGGGCGTCAGATACGCAGTATTTT. V is TRBV25-1 and J is TRBJ2-3; 14 nucleotides match TRBD2. Looked up from germline, CDR1 is MGHDK and CDR2 is SYGVNS. V was clipped by 3 bases and J by 4 bases; unmatched bases: 6. The CDR3 contains 17 residues.